The rows below give T cell receptor beta chains drawn from one sample of a study of blood T cell repertoires in COVID-19. Generated by immunoSEQ multiplex PCR, the TCRdb table keeps only in-frame clones and is missing some. The table has tens of thousands of clones, around nine tenths seen once. The sequenced sample consisted of peripheral blood. The receptor source for this set is a man aged 45-65 years with acute or convalescent COVID-19. CDR3s leave out the opening cysteine and the closing phenylalanine or tryptophan. D genes are given only for firm matches.

v_gene,d_gene,CDR3aa
TRBV5-1,TRBD1,ASSYTGVNTGELF
TRBV27,NA,ASSPDSTGELF
TRBV19,NA,ASSRQGSETQY
TRBV2,TRBD1,ASSEGTGYGYT
TRBV30,NA,AWSVWGTSSGSVGANVLT
TRBV9,NA,ASSVGGTGANVLT
TRBV5-6,NA,ASSWDLGEETQY
TRBV5-6,TRBD2,ASSLPGLPFSEGTQY
TRBV19,NA,ASSKTPYEQY
TRBV4-2,NA,ASRGLSDTQY
TRBV2,TRBD1,ASSPGQINEKLF
TRBV10-3,NA,ATRRGSQETQY
TRBV6-5,TRBD1,ASSYSKWDSYGYT
TRBV28,NA,ASSLSGNTYEQY
TRBV28,TRBD2,ASSFPASGLYNEQF
TRBV7-2,NA,ASSLGQSYGYT
TRBV6-5,NA,ASSYGTGQAYEQY
TRBV6-2/TRBV6-3,NA,ASSFRQLPTDTQY
TRBV19,TRBD2,ASRSTGLADYTGELF
TRBV27,TRBD2,ASSPWTSGWNEQF
TRBV29-1,NA,SVSGQSTDTQY
TRBV6-1,TRBD2,ASSGVSAGGYNEQF
TRBV11-2,NA,ASSLERSRLY
TRBV3-1/TRBV3-2,TRBD1,ASSSPRDRGNTIY
TRBV6-5,TRBD1,ASRDGTGRSPLH
TRBV28,TRBD1,ASIPGQGYSPLH
TRBV6-5,NA,ASSYSAGSGNTIY
TRBV5-1,NA,ASSLVGEQEKLF
TRBV20-1,TRBD2,SASTGRAPYEQY
TRBV20-1,NA,SAGDQGYEQY
TRBV6-5,TRBD1,ASRIQGPDTQY
TRBV9,NA,ASSVRARPDTQY
TRBV5-4,TRBD2,ASSFGLAGNQETQY